A single T cell receptor beta chain is shown here with its context. Its antigen is not identified. The data originate from a study of T cells in localized non-small cell lung cancer. The study's findings and limits: Out of the top 100 tumor clones, a median approximately 50 were seen in adjacent lung. Higher adjacent-lung clonality was associated with shorter survival.

Clones were read by immunoSEQ multiplex PCR, and TCRdb kept only the in-frame ones, dropping some. The data hold over 20,000 clones, with roughly 86% observed a single time. CDR3 length: 11 amino acids. Per germline, CDR1 SGHAT and CDR2 FQNNGV. Trimming pared 6 bases from V and 7 bases from J, leaving 10 bases between. Sample: peripheral blood mononuclear cells, taken before any cancer treatment. This rearrangement joins TRBV11-2 to TRBJ2-7; no reliable D call. The clonotype originates from a male donor older than 55 with stage II lung adenocarcinoma. CDR3 loop: CASSIILEQYF. The CDR3 DNA sequence: TGTGCCAGCAGTATAATACTGGAGCAGTACTTC.